The 23 T cell receptor beta chains reported below all come from one sample, sequenced in a study of cytomegalovirus exposure and HLA in healthy donors. Sequenced by immunoSEQ multiplex PCR; TCRdb stores in-frame clones only, minus some. The sample holds some 170,000 clones; roughly 89% are singletons and the top ten take over 9%. The specimen sequenced was PBMCs. The receptor source for this set is a woman under 30 in good health and CMV-seropositive.

The chain couples TRBV4-2 to TRBJ1-2; D remains unclear. Germline assignment: CDR1 LGHNA and CDR2 YNFKEQ. This CDR3 contains 15 residues. Trimming took 0 bases from V and 1 from J, leaving 9 bases between them. Written as DNA, the CDR3 is TGTGCCAGCAGCCAAGATTTTGGAGGTAACTATGGCTACACCTTC. Translation: CASSQDFGGNYGYTF.

This sequence joins TRBV6-5 and TRBJ2-1, with a possible D match to TRBD2 (5 bases). This CDR3 spans 13 amino acids. Germline-derived CDR1 and CDR2 are MNHEY and SVGAGI. The CDR3 spells CASGRDSYNEQFF. DNA for the CDR3: TGTGCGTCCGGTCGGGACTCCTACAATGAGCAGTTCTTC.

The count of this clone is one. The rearrangement links TRBV5-1 to TRBJ1-1; D may be TRBD1 (5 bases). The CDR3 runs to 15 residues. Germline V lookup: CDR1 SGHRS, CDR2 YFSETQ. V lost 5 bases and J 0 bases, leaving 14 bases between the germline ends. CDR3 DNA sequence: TGCGCCAGCAGTCTGGGGCTCGAATTGAACACTGAAGCTTTCTTT. Its protein product is CASSLGLELNTEAFF.

The J gene is TRBJ2-1, the V gene TRBV2; TRBD2 matches 8 bases. With 2 bases clipped from V and 4 bases from J, the junction kept 7 bases outside the gene matches. The germline gives CDR1 SNHLY, CDR2 FYNNEI. The CDR3 contains 16 residues. In nucleotides, the CDR3 is TGTGCCAGCAGTGAAACCTTCACTAGCGGATACAATGAGCAGTTCTTC. Its protein is CASSETFTSGYNEQFF.

The count of this clone is one. J is TRBJ1-4 and V is TRBV28, with 7 bases aligning to TRBD1. In germline, CDR1 is MDHEN, CDR2 SYDVKM. The CDR3 has 16 amino acids. J lost 7 bases, V lost 1 base, and 9 bases had no gene match. CDR3 sequence reads: CASSLFLEGAGEKLFF. CDR3 coding DNA: TGTGCCAGCAGTTTATTTTTGGAGGGGGCTGGTGAAAAACTGTTTTTT.

The chain is built from TRBV19 and TRBJ2-7; 12 nucleotides agree with TRBD2. The ends lost 5 bases at V and 6 bases at J; junction bases unmatched: 2. The CDR3 runs to 13 residues. Per the germline V gene, CDR1 is LNHDA and CDR2 is SQIVND (reference sequence). CDR3 sequence (DNA): TGTGCCAGTAGTGAGACTAGCGGGAGCGAGCAGTACTTC. It specifies CASSETSGSEQYF.

This clone was recorded once. The chain joins TRBV10-3 to TRBJ2-3; D is ambiguous. With 4 bases removed from V and 7 bases from J, the gap between germline ends came to 9 bases. Germline loops: CDR1 ENHRY, CDR2 SYGVKD. The CDR3 extends over 12 amino acids. The CDR3 nucleotides are TGTGCCATCAGTGTCGACTCTTATACGCAGTATTTT. Protein product: CAISVDSYTQYF.

In its sample, this clone was seen once. V gene TRBV19 combines with J gene TRBJ2-5; possible D gene TRBD2, 6 bases. The germline CDR1 and CDR2 sequences are LNHDA and SQIVND (reference sequence). The V gene lost 3 bases and the J gene lost 4 bases, with 24 bases spanning the gap. The CDR3 length is 18 residues. In DNA form, the CDR3 reads TGTGCCAGTAGTATTGGGCTAGCGAGGCGGGGCGGGCGAGAGACCCAGTACTTC. Translated: CASSIGLARRGGRETQYF. The full variable domain, with the rest looked up from reference TRBV19 and TRBJ2-5, is DGGITQSPKYLFRKEGQNVTLSCEQNLNHDAMYWYRQDPGQGLRLIYYSQIVNDFQKGDIAEGYSVSREKKESFPLTVTSAQKNPTAFYLCASSIGLARRGGRETQYFGPGTRLLVL.

This chain links TRBV29-1 with TRBJ2-1; TRBD2 aligns across 7 bases. Germline assignment: CDR1 SQVTM and CDR2 ANQGSEA. The junction had 9 bases not matched to a gene; V was cut back by 1 base and J by 0 bases. The CDR3 contains 17 residues. CDR3 in amino acids: CSVEGSGERGSYNEQFF. In nucleotides, the CDR3 is TGCAGCGTTGAAGGGAGCGGGGAGAGGGGCTCCTACAATGAGCAGTTCTTC.

This clone appeared once. The V and J genes are TRBV15 and TRBJ2-7; no reliable D call. Germline assignment: CDR1 LNHNV and CDR2 YYDKDF (reference sequence). This CDR3 is 14 amino acids long. Between the trimmed V and J ends, which lost 0 bases and 0 bases, there was a span of 6 bases. CDR3 in DNA: TGTGCCACCAGCAGAGAGCGGAGCTCCTACGAGCAGTACTTC. It translates to CATSRERSSYEQYF.

V and J are TRBV15 and TRBJ2-1; D may be TRBD2 (5 bases). CDR3 length: 15 residues. Trimming removed 0 bases at V and 6 bases at J, with 12 bases between. The V gene's germline CDR1 is LNHNV and CDR2 YYDKDF (reference sequence). In nucleotides, the CDR3 is TGTGCCACCAGCAGAGATCTCAGCGGTGGCAATGAGCAGTTCTTC. Translating it yields CATSRDLSGGNEQFF.

The gene calls are TRBV7-3 and TRBJ2-2; TRBD2 aligns across 10 bases. Germline loops: CDR1 SGHTA, CDR2 FQGTGA. The CDR3 has 16 amino acids. The trim removed 1 base at V and 6 bases at J, leaving 5 bases unmatched. CDR3 amino acids: CASSLSSSGSAGELFF. The DNA for the CDR3 is TGTGCCAGCAGCTTAAGCTCTAGCGGGAGTGCCGGGGAGCTGTTTTTT.

The chain couples TRBV6-1 to TRBJ2-7; 12 bases map to TRBD2. Germline assignment: CDR1 MNHNS and CDR2 SASEGT. This CDR3 is built from 13 residues. The ends lost 8 bases at V and 7 bases at J; junction bases unmatched: 6. CDR3 nucleotide sequence: TGTGCCAGCTCGACTAGCGGGAGTGTGGAGCAGTACTTC. It yields the protein CASSTSGSVEQYF.

Comments on this clone: At one boundary the junction diverges from the germline segment, which might be a read error. V gene TRBV30 combines with J gene TRBJ1-4, with D unresolved. The CDR3 sequence is 12 residues long. Germline assignment: CDR1 GTSNPN and CDR2 SVGIG (reference sequence). CDR3 region: CAWSVPNEKLFF. DNA of the CDR3: TGTGCCTGGAGTGTCCCTAACGAAAAACTGTTTTTT.

The chain couples TRBV4-2 to TRBJ1-2, with D unresolved. Germline CDR1 LGHNA, CDR2 YNFKEQ. V dropped 1 base and J dropped 8 bases, with 8 bases sitting between them. This CDR3 comprises 12 residues. The CDR3: CASSQGLLGYTF. CDR3 in DNA: TGTGCCAGCAGCCAAGGGTTACTCGGCTACACCTTC.

The V and J genes are TRBV27 and TRBJ2-1, with 13 bases aligning to TRBD2. Trimming at V came to 7 bases and at J to 5 bases, leaving 5 bases not matched to a gene. The CDR3 has 15 amino acids. The germline CDR1 and CDR2 sequences are MNHEY and SMNVEV (reference sequence). CDR3 in DNA: TGTGCCAGCAAAACCGGGACTAGCGGGAACAATGAGCAGTTCTTC. It specifies CASKTGTSGNNEQFF.

J is TRBJ2-5 and V is TRBV6-1, with TRBD1 matching over 7 bases. The CDR3 is 15 residues long. Trimming took 2 bases from V and 0 from J; bases not matched to a gene: 3. Looked up from germline, CDR1 is MNHNS and CDR2 is SASEGT. The DNA for the CDR3 is TGTGCCAGCAGTGAACCCGGGACAGACCAAGAGACCCAGTACTTC. Protein: CASSEPGTDQETQYF.

A few counts support this clone. The chain couples TRBV6-1 to TRBJ1-4, with TRBD1 matching over 8 bases. This CDR3 is 14 amino acids long. The germline CDR1 and CDR2 sequences are MNHNS and SASEGT. J gave up 8 bases and V 5 bases, and 7 bases lay outside the gene matches. The CDR3 DNA reads TGTGCCAGCAGTCCCCAGACAGGGGAAGAAAAACTGTTTTTT. Translating gives CASSPQTGEEKLFF.

The chain is built from TRBV5-1 and TRBJ2-1; TRBD2 matches 9 bases. Germline CDR1 and CDR2: SGHRS and YFSETQ. Trimming removed 2 bases from V and 5 bases from J; junction bases left unmatched: 8. The CDR3 has 16 amino acids. The CDR3 sequence: CASSFQAGGTNNEQFF. The CDR3 coding sequence is TGCGCCAGCAGCTTCCAAGCGGGAGGAACGAACAATGAGCAGTTCTTC. The whole variable domain, filled in from reference TRBV5-1 and TRBJ2-1, reads KAGVTQTPRYLIKTRGQQVTLSCSPISGHRSVSWYQQTPGQGLQFLFEYFSETQRNKGNFPGRFSGRQFSNSRSEMNVSTLELGDSALYLCASSFQAGGTNNEQFFGPGTRLTVL.

The sample holds one count of this clone. CDR3 residues: CASRKLSGSSYEQYF. The CDR3 DNA sequence: TGTGCCAGCAGGAAACTTAGCGGGAGTTCCTACGAGCAGTACTTC. The chain links TRBV11-3 to TRBJ2-7, with TRBD2 identical over 9 bases. The CDR3 contains 15 residues. The germline V gene encodes CDR1 SGHNT and CDR2 YENEEA. V shed 6 bases and J 1 base; nucleotides not matched to a gene: 7.

The chain is built from TRBV5-4 and TRBJ1-2; TRBD1 matches at 7 bases. The junction had 8 bases not matched to a gene; V was cut back by 3 bases and J by 0 bases. Germline CDR1 reads SGHNT; CDR2 reads YYREEE (reference sequence). This CDR3 spans 16 amino acids. The CDR3: CASSSGGQDPNYGYTF. The CDR3 DNA follows: TGTGCCAGCAGCTCAGGGGGGCAGGACCCTAACTATGGCTACACCTTC.

The V and J genes are TRBV30 and TRBJ2-7; D is unclear. CDR3 length equals 11 residues. CDR1 is GTSNPN and CDR2 is SVGIG in the germline V gene (reference sequence). V was pared by 0 bases and J by 5 bases, with 5 bases between. This CDR3 is CAWSVHNEQYF. The DNA of the CDR3 is TGTGCCTGGAGTGTACACAACGAGCAGTACTTC.

The gene calls are TRBV5-6 and TRBJ2-1, with TRBD1 identical over 12 bases. The CDR3 extends over 16 amino acids. Unmatched junction bases numbered 7, after V lost 0 bases and J lost 9 bases. The germline CDR1 and CDR2 sequences are SGHDT and YYEEEE. The CDR3, as DNA: TGTGCCAGCAGCTTGGCGGGGACAGGGGGCAGGGGTGAGCAGTTCTTC. Translating gives CASSLAGTGGRGEQFF.